Each of the 21 T cell receptor beta chains below was sequenced from the same sample in a study of blood T cell repertoires in COVID-19. Method: immunoSEQ multiplex PCR; TCRdb's copy keeps in-frame clones and lacks some. The table includes some 220,000 clones, 80% to 95% detected once. The sequenced material came from peripheral blood. All receptors come from a man aged 25-40 years with COVID-19, enrolled during active disease.

This chain connects TRBV2 to TRBJ1-5; perhaps TRBD1 as D (6 bases). CDR1 is SNHLY and CDR2 is FYNNEI in the germline V gene. The CDR3 has 14 amino acids. V was shortened by 8 bases and J by 6 bases, with 17 bases between the two germline ends. The CDR3 reads CASGTAQGTQPQHF. In nucleotides, the CDR3 is TGTGCCAGCGGGACCGCTCAGGGGACTCAGCCCCAGCATTTT.

For the CDR3, the DNA is TGTGCCAGCAGCGAACCAAACAGGGCAACTGAAGCTTTCTTT. This gives the protein CASSEPNRATEAFF. This chain uses TRBV5-6 with TRBJ1-1, with TRBD1 as a possible D gene (6 bases). The germline V gene has CDR1 SGHDT and CDR2 YYEEEE. The CDR3 runs 14 residues. Trimming pared 4 bases from V and 5 bases from J, leaving 15 bases between.

The chain joins TRBV10-3 to TRBJ1-6; D ambiguous. Germline CDR1 ENHRY, CDR2 SYGVKD. V lost 3 bases, J lost 7 bases, and 4 bases lay in between. The CDR3 is 12 residues long. Here the CDR3 reads CAISEHNSPLHF. The CDR3 bases are TGTGCCATCAGTGAACACAATTCACCCCTCCACTTT.

V usage is TRBV7-3 and J usage is TRBJ2-2; D gene unclear. The CDR3 totals 13 residues. With 3 bases removed from V and 2 bases from J, the gap between germline ends came to 4 bases. Germline CDR1 and CDR2: SGHTA and FQGTGA. The CDR3 protein is CASSFSNTGELFF. The CDR3 nucleotides read TGTGCCAGCAGCTTTAGTAACACCGGGGAGCTGTTTTTT.

This chain links TRBV5-1 with TRBJ2-3; 8 positions agree with TRBD1. Germline V CDR1 and CDR2: SGHRS, YFSETQ. V lost 0 bases to trimming and J lost 4 bases; unmatched junction nucleotides: 4. This CDR3 region has 15 residues. The CDR3: CASSLAQGVPDTQYF. DNA of the CDR3: TGCGCCAGCAGCTTGGCACAGGGGGTTCCAGATACGCAGTATTTT.

The chain couples TRBV20-1 to TRBJ1-2; 7 bases are shared with TRBD1. The J segment lost 8 bases and the V segment lost 4 bases, leaving 4 bases of the junction unmatched. This CDR3 contains 11 residues. Germline CDR1 is DFQATT and CDR2 is SNEGSKA (reference sequence). This CDR3 is CSAINRGGYTF. The CDR3 nucleotides read TGCAGTGCTATTAACAGGGGAGGCTACACCTTC.

The CDR3 DNA reads TGTGCCAGCAGCTTAGGGGGCCTGGGCGGTAGCTCCTACAATGAGCAGTTCTTC. This encodes CASSLGGLGGSSYNEQFF. The gene calls are TRBV7-9 and TRBJ2-1, with D possibly TRBD1 on 5 matching bases. CDR1 and CDR2 (germline): SEHNR, FQNEAQ (reference sequence). Trimming removed 1 base from V and 0 bases from J, with 16 bases in between. This CDR3 has 18 residues. Full variable domain (rest looked up from reference TRBV7-9 and TRBJ2-1): DTGVSQNPRHKITKRGQNVTFRCDPISEHNRLYWYRQTLGQGPEFLTYFQNEAQLEKSRLLSDRFSAERPKGSFSTLEIQRTEQGDSAMYLCASSLGGLGGSSYNEQFFGPGTRLTVL.

The chain carries TRBV5-1 and TRBJ2-7; a possible D gene is TRBD2 (7 bases). This CDR3 comprises 14 residues. V was trimmed by 6 bases and J by 0 bases, leaving 13 bases between them. Germline V CDR1 and CDR2: SGHRS, YFSETQ. CDR3 DNA sequence: TGCGCCAGCACCCTTGGGGGGGCCTCCTACGAGCAGTACTTC. It specifies CASTLGGASYEQYF.

This clone was counted a single time. The same CDR3 arises from other DNA sequences in this sample as well. V usage is TRBV6-5 and J usage is TRBJ2-7, with TRBD1 identical over 7 bases. The CDR3 has 15 residues. The V gene's germline CDR1 is MNHEY and CDR2 SVGAGI. After removal of 0 bases from V and 0 bases from J, the junction contained 2 bases not matched to a gene. The CDR3 loop reads CASSYSGTASYEQYF. CDR3 DNA: TGTGCCAGCAGTTACTCCGGGACAGCCTCCTACGAGCAGTACTTC.

The chain has TRBV5-1 and TRBJ1-6; 9 nucleotides match TRBD1. Germline V gene sequence: CDR1 SGHRS, CDR2 YFSETQ. V was pared by 3 bases and J by 3 bases, with 1 base of the junction left unmatched. The CDR3 has 15 residues. Written as DNA, the CDR3 is TGCGCCAGCAGCTGGGACAGGGTCTATAATTCACCCCTCCACTTT. Encoded protein: CASSWDRVYNSPLHF.

The J gene is TRBJ2-3, the V gene TRBV10-1; D is perhaps TRBD2 (5 bases). Germline loops: CDR1 WNHNN, CDR2 SYGVQD (reference sequence). The CDR3 loop spans 12 amino acids. Trimming stripped 4 bases from V and 8 bases from J, with 10 bases between. The CDR3 DNA is TGCGCCAGCAGTGGACCCCGGGGTACGCAGTATTTT. It yields the protein CASSGPRGTQYF.

The V call is TRBV27, the J call TRBJ1-2; 9 bases are shared with TRBD1. The CDR3 contains 14 residues. Germline CDR1 MNHEY, CDR2 SMNVEV (reference sequence). Trimming at V came to 2 bases and at J to 5 bases, leaving 3 bases not matched to a gene. CDR3 nucleotide sequence: TGTGCCAGCAGTTTAGCGGACAGGGGTTATGGCTACACCTTC. Its translation is CASSLADRGYGYTF.

The chain carries TRBV7-6 and TRBJ1-3, with TRBD1 as a possible D gene (5 bases). The V end was cut by 4 bases, the J end by 4 bases, with 11 bases between. This CDR3 is built from 14 residues. Germline V lookup: CDR1 SGHVS, CDR2 FNYEAQ. CDR3 in amino acids: CASSSRVPGNTIYF. CDR3 in DNA: TGTGCCAGCAGCTCCAGGGTACCGGGAAACACCATATATTTT.

The chain carries TRBV9 and TRBJ2-3; 9 nucleotides line up with TRBD2. Losses at the gene ends were 1 base for V and 0 bases for J; bases not matched to a gene: 0. Germline CDR1 reads SGDLS; CDR2 reads YYNGEE. This CDR3 has 15 amino acids. CDR3 coding DNA: TGTGCCAGCAGCGTAAGCGGGGGGAGCACAGATACGCAGTATTTT. Amino acids: CASSVSGGSTDTQYF.

This rearrangement joins TRBV10-2 to TRBJ1-2, with 8 nucleotides matching TRBD1. V lost 0 bases and J lost 6; bases outside the gene matches: 3. CDR3 length: 14 amino acids. The germline CDR1 and CDR2 sequences are WSHSY and SAAADI. CDR3: CASSESLQGDGYTF. The CDR3 DNA is TGCGCCAGCAGTGAGTCCCTACAGGGGGATGGCTACACCTTC.

The chain links TRBV14 to TRBJ2-1; possible D gene TRBD2, 5 bases. CDR3 length: 13 amino acids. Trimming pared 1 base from V and 4 bases from J, leaving 5 bases between. Germline V gene lookup returns CDR1 SGHDN and CDR2 FVKESK. CDR3 bases: TGTGCCAGCAGCCAAGGGACTTACAATGAGCAGTTCTTC. Translated: CASSQGTYNEQFF. Using reference TRBV14 and TRBJ2-1 for the parts outside the CDR3, the full variable domain is EAGVTQFPSHSVIEKGQTVTLRCDPISGHDNLYWYRRVMGKEIKFLLHFVKESKQDESGMPNNRFLAERTGGTYSTLKVQPAELEDSGVYFCASSQGTYNEQFFGPGTRLTVL.

The chain couples TRBV9 to TRBJ2-3; TRBD2 matches at 11 bases. Trimming cost V 4 bases and J 5 bases; bases outside gene matches: 9. Germline V gives CDR1 SGDLS, CDR2 YYNGEE. This CDR3 has 16 amino acids. The CDR3 DNA is TGTGCCAGCAGCCCAGCTAGCGGGGGGCCGGGAGATACGCAGTATTTT. Translating it yields CASSPASGGPGDTQYF.

The chain combines TRBV5-1 with TRBJ2-7; D is undetermined. Trimming took off 0 bases at V and 2 bases at J, with 9 bases between the two ends. CDR1 and CDR2 from the germline V gene are SGHRS and YFSETQ. The CDR3 loop spans 14 amino acids. The CDR3 nucleotides are TGCGCCAGCAGCTTGGAGTCACCTACCTACGAGCAGTACTTC. Translated: CASSLESPTYEQYF.

The rearrangement joins TRBV6-5 to TRBJ2-2; D uncertain. Germline V gene lookup returns CDR1 MNHEY and CDR2 SVGAGI. The length of the CDR3 is 13 residues. V was clipped by 8 bases and J by 7 bases, with 14 bases between them. CDR3 in DNA: TGTGCCAGCGCAGTGAAAACTAACGGGGAGCTGTTTTTT. Encoded protein: CASAVKTNGELFF.

The genes are TRBV4-2 and TRBJ2-2; D gene ambiguous. Germline V lookup: CDR1 LGHNA, CDR2 YNFKEQ. The CDR3 sequence is 16 residues long. Trimming removed 0 bases from V and 4 bases from J, with 12 bases in between. In DNA form, the CDR3 reads TGTGCCAGCAGCCAAGAACCCAGCGATAGCACCGGGGAGCTGTTTTTT. Protein sequence: CASSQEPSDSTGELFF.

In this sample, this clone turned up once. The genes are TRBV9 and TRBJ1-3, with D possibly matching TRBD1 (5 bases). Between the trimmed V and J ends, which lost 4 bases and 0 bases, there was a span of 17 bases. CDR1 is SGDLS and CDR2 is YYNGEE in the germline V gene. The CDR3 has 17 amino acids. The CDR3 sequence: CASSPPGGTLSGNTIYF. CDR3 in DNA: TGTGCCAGCAGCCCCCCGGGGGGGACCCTCTCTGGAAACACCATATATTTT.